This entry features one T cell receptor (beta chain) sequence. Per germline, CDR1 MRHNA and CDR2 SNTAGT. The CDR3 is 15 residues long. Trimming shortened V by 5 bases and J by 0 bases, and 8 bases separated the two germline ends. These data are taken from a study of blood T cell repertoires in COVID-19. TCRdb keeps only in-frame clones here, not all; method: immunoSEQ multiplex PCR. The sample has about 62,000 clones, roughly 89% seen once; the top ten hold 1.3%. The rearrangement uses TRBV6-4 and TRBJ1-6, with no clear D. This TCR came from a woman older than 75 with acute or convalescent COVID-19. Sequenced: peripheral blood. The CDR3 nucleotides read TGTGCCAGCAGTCCACAGAGCTCCTATAATTCACCCCTCCACTTT. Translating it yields CASSPQSSYNSPLHF.